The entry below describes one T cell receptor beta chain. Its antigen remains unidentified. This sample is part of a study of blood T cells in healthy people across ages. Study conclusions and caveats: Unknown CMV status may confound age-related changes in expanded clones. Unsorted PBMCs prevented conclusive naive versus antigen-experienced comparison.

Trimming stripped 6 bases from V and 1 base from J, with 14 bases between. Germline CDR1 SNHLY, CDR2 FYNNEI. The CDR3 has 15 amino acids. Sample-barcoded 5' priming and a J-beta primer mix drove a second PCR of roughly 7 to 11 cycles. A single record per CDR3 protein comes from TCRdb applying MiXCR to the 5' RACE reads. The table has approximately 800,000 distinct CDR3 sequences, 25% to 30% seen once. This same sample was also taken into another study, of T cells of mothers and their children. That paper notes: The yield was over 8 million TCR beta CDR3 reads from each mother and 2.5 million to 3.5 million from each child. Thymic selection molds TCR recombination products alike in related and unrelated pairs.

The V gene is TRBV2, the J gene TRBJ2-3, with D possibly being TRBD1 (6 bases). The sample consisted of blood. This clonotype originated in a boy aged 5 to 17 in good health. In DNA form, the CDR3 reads TGTGCCAGCAGAGACAGACAGGCGCGCACAGATACGCAGTATTTT. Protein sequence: CASRDRQARTDTQYF. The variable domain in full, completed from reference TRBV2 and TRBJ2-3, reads EPEVTQTPSHQVTQMGQEVILRCVPISNHLYFYWYRQILGQKVEFLVSFYNNEISEKSEIFDDQFSVERPDGSNFTLKIRSTKLEDSAMYFCASRDRQARTDTQYFGPGTRLTVL.